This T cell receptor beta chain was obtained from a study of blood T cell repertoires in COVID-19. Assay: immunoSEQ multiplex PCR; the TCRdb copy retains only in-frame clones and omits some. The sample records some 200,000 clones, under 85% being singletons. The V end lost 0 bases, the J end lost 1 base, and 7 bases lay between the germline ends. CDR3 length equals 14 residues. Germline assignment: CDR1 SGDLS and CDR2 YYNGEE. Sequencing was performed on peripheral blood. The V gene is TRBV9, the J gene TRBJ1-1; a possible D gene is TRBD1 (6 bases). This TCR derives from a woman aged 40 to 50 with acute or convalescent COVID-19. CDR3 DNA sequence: TGTGCCAGCAGCGTAGCGACAGGGAACACTGAAGCTTTCTTT. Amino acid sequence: CASSVATGNTEAFF.